This is a list of T cell receptor beta chains from one sample in a study of Graves' ophthalmopathy and Graves' hyperthyroidism. TCRdb ran MiXCR on the multiplex PCR reads and lists one entry per CDR3 protein. The profile shows fewer than 400,000 distinct CDR3 sequences, 18% of them singletons. Material: peripheral blood. These receptors came from a woman aged 18-35 years with Graves' ophthalmopathy. CDR3s leave out the opening cysteine and the closing phenylalanine or tryptophan. Fields, in order: D gene, V gene, J gene, CDR3 protein. A D gene is named only where the DNA matches it firmly.

D: NA; V: TRBV28; J: TRBJ2-4; CDR3: ASSLTGALTKNIQY
D: NA; V: TRBV9; J: TRBJ2-7; CDR3: ASSVATQGEQY
D: NA; V: TRBV12-3/TRBV12-4; J: TRBJ1-3; CDR3: ASLQGLSGNTIY
D: NA; V: TRBV28; J: TRBJ2-2; CDR3: ASSSWTKNTGELF
D: NA; V: TRBV30; J: TRBJ1-2; CDR3: AWSAQGGYGYT
D: NA; V: TRBV27; J: TRBJ1-2; CDR3: ASSPLGSRWGYT
D: TRBD2; V: TRBV10-2; J: TRBJ2-3; CDR3: ASKVAGRTDTQY
D: TRBD2; V: TRBV28; J: TRBJ2-5; CDR3: ASSSVLQTSSQETQY
D: NA; V: TRBV6-2/TRBV6-3; J: TRBJ1-5; CDR3: ASSSDPRQPQH
D: NA; V: TRBV28; J: TRBJ1-5; CDR3: ASRRVTGNQPQH
D: NA; V: TRBV12-3/TRBV12-4; J: TRBJ1-2; CDR3: ASSFFGQGNGYT
D: NA; V: TRBV19; J: TRBJ2-4; CDR3: ASSIGAGTKNIQY
D: NA; V: TRBV6-1; J: TRBJ1-1; CDR3: ASSVMGHDTEAF
D: NA; V: TRBV12-3/TRBV12-4; J: TRBJ2-7; CDR3: ASSFGGRQEQY
D: NA; V: TRBV28; J: TRBJ1-5; CDR3: ASSLFGDSNQPQH
D: TRBD2; V: TRBV3-1; J: TRBJ2-7; CDR3: ASSQVTSGAYEQY
D: NA; V: TRBV7-8; J: TRBJ2-5; CDR3: ASRNDGQETQY
D: NA; V: TRBV20-1; J: TRBJ2-4; CDR3: SATPSGTVFLAKNIQY
D: NA; V: TRBV6-1; J: TRBJ2-2; CDR3: ASFYFGELF
D: TRBD1; V: TRBV12-5; J: TRBJ2-5; CDR3: ASARSLLQGSETQY
D: NA; V: TRBV24-1; J: TRBJ1-5; CDR3: ATSDYFPRSNQPQH
D: TRBD2; V: TRBV7-2; J: TRBJ2-5; CDR3: ASSLASGLAGGRQETQY
D: TRBD2; V: TRBV12-3/TRBV12-4; J: TRBJ2-7; CDR3: ASRKTSGSSYEQY
D: TRBD1; V: TRBV6-1; J: TRBJ1-1; CDR3: ASSVGQGAPNTEAF
D: NA; V: TRBV6-2/TRBV6-3; J: TRBJ2-5; CDR3: ASSYGAGAETQY
D: NA; V: TRBV6-5; J: TRBJ2-7; CDR3: ASSYAGRGTYEQY
D: NA; V: TRBV7-7; J: TRBJ2-5; CDR3: ASSYGDWETQY
D: NA; V: TRBV6-2/TRBV6-3; J: TRBJ2-7; CDR3: ASRQGLGEQY
D: NA; V: TRBV19; J: TRBJ1-1; CDR3: ASKDYRSRNEAF
D: NA; V: TRBV28; J: TRBJ1-2; CDR3: ASSTGYGYT
D: NA; V: TRBV27; J: TRBJ1-1; CDR3: ASSWVRQPGEAF
D: TRBD1; V: TRBV3-1; J: TRBJ2-5; CDR3: ASRLQGAGQETQY
D: NA; V: TRBV5-1; J: TRBJ2-2; CDR3: ASSLREELF
D: NA; V: TRBV27; J: TRBJ2-5; CDR3: ASSFQGQQETQY
D: TRBD1; V: TRBV12-3/TRBV12-4; J: TRBJ1-1; CDR3: ASSLGQTLEAF
D: NA; V: TRBV7-2; J: TRBJ1-2; CDR3: ASSSPRGGLGYT
D: NA; V: TRBV14; J: TRBJ1-2; CDR3: ASSATGYGNGYT
D: NA; V: TRBV3-1; J: TRBJ1-1; CDR3: ASSQGRRTEAF
D: NA; V: TRBV5-1; J: TRBJ2-2; CDR3: ASSLGPRSNTGELF
D: NA; V: TRBV9; J: TRBJ2-2; CDR3: ASSRRRGANTGELF
D: TRBD1; V: TRBV20-1; J: TRBJ1-6; CDR3: SAAGGNSPLH
D: NA; V: TRBV12-3/TRBV12-4; J: TRBJ2-5; CDR3: ASSLWKAPQETQY
D: NA; V: TRBV6-1; J: TRBJ2-5; CDR3: ASSTTTGQETQY
D: TRBD1; V: TRBV12-3/TRBV12-4; J: TRBJ2-7; CDR3: ASSQYPSGQAYEQY
D: TRBD1; V: TRBV11-2; J: TRBJ2-7; CDR3: ASSRHRGLSSYEQY
D: NA; V: TRBV7-8; J: TRBJ1-1; CDR3: ASSQARQLNTEAF
D: NA; V: TRBV27; J: TRBJ2-7; CDR3: ASSRRGMTYEQY
D: NA; V: TRBV11-2; J: TRBJ1-5; CDR3: ASSLDSAVRNQPQH
D: TRBD2; V: TRBV19; J: TRBJ2-3; CDR3: ASRYSGGASDTQY
D: NA; V: TRBV9; J: TRBJ2-4; CDR3: ASSVAPSENIQY
D: NA; V: TRBV6-5; J: TRBJ2-6; CDR3: ASASVPRGPHSGANVLT
D: NA; V: TRBV6-2/TRBV6-3; J: TRBJ2-7; CDR3: ASSLNSAEQY
D: TRBD1; V: TRBV28; J: TRBJ1-1; CDR3: ASRSGVQGGTEAF
D: NA; V: TRBV6-2/TRBV6-3; J: TRBJ2-7; CDR3: ASSSRVPQAERSYEQY